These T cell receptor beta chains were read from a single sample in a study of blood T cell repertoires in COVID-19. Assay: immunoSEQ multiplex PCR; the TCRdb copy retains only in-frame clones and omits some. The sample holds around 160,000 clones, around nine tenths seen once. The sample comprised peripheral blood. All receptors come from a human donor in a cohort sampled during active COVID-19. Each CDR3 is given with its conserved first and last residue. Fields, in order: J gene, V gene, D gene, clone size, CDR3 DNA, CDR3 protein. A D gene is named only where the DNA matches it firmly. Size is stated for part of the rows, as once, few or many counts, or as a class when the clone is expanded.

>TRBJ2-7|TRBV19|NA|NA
TGTGCCAGTAGTTTCTCCGGGTTGAGGGAGCAGTACTTC
CASSFSGLREQYF
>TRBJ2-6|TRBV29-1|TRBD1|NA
TGCAGCGTTGAAGATCGAGACAGGGGCTCTGGGGCCAACGTCCTGACTTTC
CSVEDRDRGSGANVLTF
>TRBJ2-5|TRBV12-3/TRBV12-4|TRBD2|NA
TGTGCCAGCAGGTCTAGCGGCCAAGAGACCCAGTACTTC
CASRSSGQETQYF
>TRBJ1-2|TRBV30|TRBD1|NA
TGTGCCTCCGACAGGGGGGGAGGCTACACCTTC
CASDRGGGYTF
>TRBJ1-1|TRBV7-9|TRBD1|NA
TGTGCCAGCAGAAGACAGGGAAACACTGAAGCTTTCTTT
CASRRQGNTEAFF
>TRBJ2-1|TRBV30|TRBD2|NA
TGTGCCTGGACCTTCGGGGGGACTAGCGGGTTGAATGAGCAGTTCTTC
CAWTFGGTSGLNEQFF
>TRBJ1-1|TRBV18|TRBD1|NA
TGTGCCAGCTCACCAAGGGGACAGGGGTTGAACACTGAAGCTTTCTTT
CASSPRGQGLNTEAFF
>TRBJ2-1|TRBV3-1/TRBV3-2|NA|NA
TGTGCCAGCAGCCAAGAGATCACGAGCTCCTACAATGAGCAGTTCTTC
CASSQEITSSYNEQFF
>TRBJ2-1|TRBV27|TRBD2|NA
TGTGCCAGCAGACCTCCTTGGGGAGGGCGTTACAATGAGCAGTTCTTC
CASRPPWGGRYNEQFF
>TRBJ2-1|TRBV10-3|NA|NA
TGTGCCATCAGTTCACCGAGCTCCTACAATGAGCAGTTCTTC
CAISSPSSYNEQFF
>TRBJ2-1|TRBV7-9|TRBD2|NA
TGTGCCAGCAGTTCGAACATCGGGGGGGCCGTTGAGCAGTTCTTC
CASSSNIGGAVEQFF
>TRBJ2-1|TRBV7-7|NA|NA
TGTGCTAGCAGCTTAGCCGGGAACAATGAGCAGTTCTTC
CASSLAGNNEQFF
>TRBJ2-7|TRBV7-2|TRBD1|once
TGTGCCAGCAGCTTAGGGAGACAGGGGGGCTACGAGCAGTACTTC
CASSLGRQGGYEQYF
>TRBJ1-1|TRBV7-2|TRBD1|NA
TGTGCCAGCAGTTCGAACAGGGGAGGCACTGAAGCTTTCTTT
CASSSNRGGTEAFF
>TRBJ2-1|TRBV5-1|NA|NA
TGCGCCAGCATTAACCCCCCCGGCAATGAGCAGTTCTTC
CASINPPGNEQFF
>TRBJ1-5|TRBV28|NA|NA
TGTGCCAGCAGTTGGAATCTGCAGGCGAGCCCCCAGCATTTT
CASSWNLQASPQHF
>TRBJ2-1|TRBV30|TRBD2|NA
TGTGCCTGGGGAATAGCGGGGGGGCCGCGTGAGCAGTTCTTC
CAWGIAGGPREQFF
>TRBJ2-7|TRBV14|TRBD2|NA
TGTGCCAGCAGCCCTGGGGTGACTAGCGGGGCCCAGTTTAGGGAGCAGTACTTC
CASSPGVTSGAQFREQYF
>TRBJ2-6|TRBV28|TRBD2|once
TGTGCCAGCAGTAACCAGGGACTAGCGGCGATCTCTGGGGCCAACGTCCTGACTTTC
CASSNQGLAAISGANVLTF
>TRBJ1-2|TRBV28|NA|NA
TGTGCCAGCAGTTGGCAGGGTTATGGCTACACCTTC
CASSWQGYGYTF
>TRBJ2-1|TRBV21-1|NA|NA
TGTGCCAGCAGCAAAGGTAGAAATGAGCAGTTCTTC
CASSKGRNEQFF
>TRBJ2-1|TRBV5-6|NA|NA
TGTGCCAGCAGCTTGGAGTGGTGGGAGGCATCCTACAATGAGCAGTTCTTC
CASSLEWWEASYNEQFF
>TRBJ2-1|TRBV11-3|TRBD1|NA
TGTGCCAGCAGTGACAGGGGTGTACCCTACAATGAGCAGTTCTTC
CASSDRGVPYNEQFF
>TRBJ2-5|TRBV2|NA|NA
TGTGCCAGCAGTGAACTCGCTAGCGTGGAGACCCAGTACTTC
CASSELASVETQYF
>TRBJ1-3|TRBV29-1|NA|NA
TGCAGCGCCCAGGGTGAAACTGGAAACACCATATATTTT
CSAQGETGNTIYF
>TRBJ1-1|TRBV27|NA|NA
TGTGCCAGCAGTTTGCGACCCCGGGGCACTGAAGCTTTCTTT
CASSLRPRGTEAFF
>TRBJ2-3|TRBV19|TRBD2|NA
TGTGCCAGTAGTATTGGGGGGGTTAGCACAGATACGCAGTATTTT
CASSIGGVSTDTQYF
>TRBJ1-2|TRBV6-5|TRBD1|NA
TGTGCCAGCAGCGACGAGGGACAGGGCTATGGCTACACCTTC
CASSDEGQGYGYTF
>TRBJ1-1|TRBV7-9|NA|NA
TGTGCCAGCACCCTACGAGACAGGAACACTGAAGCTTTCTTT
CASTLRDRNTEAFF
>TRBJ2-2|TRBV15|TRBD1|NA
TGTGCCACCAGCACTAGACAGGGATACACCGGGGAGCTGTTTTTT
CATSTRQGYTGELFF
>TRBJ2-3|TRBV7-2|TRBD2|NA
TGTGCCAGCAGCTTAGGACTAGCAAGCGATACGCAGTATTTT
CASSLGLASDTQYF
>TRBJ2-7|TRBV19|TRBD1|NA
TGTGCCAGTAGTATAGGGACAGGAATTGAGCAGTACTTC
CASSIGTGIEQYF
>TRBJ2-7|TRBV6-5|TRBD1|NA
TGTGCCAGCAGATCTTCCCGGGACAGGGGGCGCGAGCAGTACTTC
CASRSSRDRGREQYF
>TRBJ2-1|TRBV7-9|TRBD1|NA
TGTGCCAGCAGCGACCCTCCGGGGGCGTCGGGACAGGGGCACCTTGAGCAGTTCTTC
CASSDPPGASGQGHLEQFF
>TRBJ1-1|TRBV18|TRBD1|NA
TGTGCCAGCTCACCAGGGACAGCTGCATCCACTGAAGCTTTCTTT
CASSPGTAASTEAFF
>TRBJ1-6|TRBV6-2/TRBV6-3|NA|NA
TGTGCCAGCAGTTACGGTGGGCCCTCGCTCCACTTT
CASSYGGPSLHF
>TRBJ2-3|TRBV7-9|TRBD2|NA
TGTGCCAGCAGCTTAGATCTGCGGGGGGGTACAGATACGCAGTATTTT
CASSLDLRGGTDTQYF
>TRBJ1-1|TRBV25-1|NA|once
TGTGCCAGCAGTGATCGGGGGGTCACTGAAGCTTTCTTT
CASSDRGVTEAFF
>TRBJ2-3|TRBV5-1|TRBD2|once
TGCGCCAGCAGCGAACTAGCGGCGAGCACAGATACGCAGTATTTT
CASSELAASTDTQYF